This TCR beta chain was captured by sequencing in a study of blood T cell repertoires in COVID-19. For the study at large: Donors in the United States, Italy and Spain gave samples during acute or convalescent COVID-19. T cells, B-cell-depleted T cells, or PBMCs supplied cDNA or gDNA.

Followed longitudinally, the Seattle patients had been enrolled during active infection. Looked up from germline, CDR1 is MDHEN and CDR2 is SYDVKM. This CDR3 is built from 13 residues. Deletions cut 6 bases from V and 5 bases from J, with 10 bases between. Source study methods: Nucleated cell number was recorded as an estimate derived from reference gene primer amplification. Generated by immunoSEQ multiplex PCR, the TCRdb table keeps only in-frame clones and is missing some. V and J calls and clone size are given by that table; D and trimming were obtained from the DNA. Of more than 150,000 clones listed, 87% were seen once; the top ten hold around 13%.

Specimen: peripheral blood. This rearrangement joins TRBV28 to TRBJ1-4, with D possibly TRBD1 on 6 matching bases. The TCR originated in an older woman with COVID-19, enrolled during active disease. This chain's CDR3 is CASRRQENEKLFF. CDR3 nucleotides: TGTGCCAGCAGAAGACAGGAAAATGAAAAACTGTTTTTT.